This TCR beta chain is from a study of T and B cells in COVID-19 patients. Findings and caveats of the study: In COVID-19 patients, T cell receptor beta variable and joining gene use was reportedly strongly skewed. The recovered cohort had thousands of exclusive TCR clusters, including roughly 28 low generation probability clusters. Highly clonal in active COVID-19, TRB repertoires exceeded healthy-donor diversity and richness at recovery.

Multiplex PCR with BIOMED2 TRB-A/B primer pools amplified TRB rearrangements. TCRdb ran MiXCR on the multiplex PCR reads and lists one entry per CDR3 protein. The table has over 5,500 distinct CDR3 sequences, around a quarter seen once. Note on this clonotype: The antigen is undetermined.

Each TRB amplification used roughly 220-550 ng of genomic DNA from blood. Germline CDR1 is PRHDT and CDR2 is FYEKMQ (reference sequence). Trimming removed 4 bases from V and 4 bases from J, with 11 bases in between. The CDR3 sequence is 13 residues long. The source of this sequence is a human donor with active COVID-19. The donor label of this sample is uncertain. The sequenced material came from blood. This chain joins TRBV13 and TRBJ2-7, with D possibly matching TRBD1 (5 bases). CDR3 residues: CASSSGHLYEQYF. The CDR3 nucleotides read TGTGCCAGCAGCTCCGGACACCTATACGAGCAGTACTTC. The complete variable domain, with remaining parts taken from reference TRBV13 and TRBJ2-7, reads AAGVIQSPRHLIKEKRETATLKCYPIPRHDTVYWYQQGPGQDPQFLISFYEKMQSDKGSIPDRFSAQQFSDYHSELNMSSLELGDSALYFCASSSGHLYEQYFGPGTRLTVT.